Detailed here is one T cell receptor beta chain. These data come from a study of blood T cell repertoires in COVID-19. Study details: Italy, Spain and the United States were the sources of the convalescent and acute COVID-19 samples. Sources were T cells, B-cell-depleted T cells, or PBMCs; the material itself was cDNA or gDNA.

Profiled with immunoSEQ multiplex PCR; TCRdb holds only in-frame clones, not every one. The sample consists of about 98,000 clones, about 87% of them appearing once. The receptor was isolated from a man aged 50 to 59 with active or convalescent COVID-19. The sample consisted of peripheral blood.

The CDR3 here is CSVDHRGPYNEQFF. In DNA form, the CDR3 reads TGCAGCGTCGACCACAGGGGGCCCTACAATGAGCAGTTCTTC. The chain carries TRBV29-1 and TRBJ2-1, with TRBD1 identical over 9 bases. The trim removed 6 bases at V and 2 bases at J, leaving 5 bases unmatched. The germline V gene encodes CDR1 SQVTM and CDR2 ANQGSEA. This CDR3 has 14 residues.